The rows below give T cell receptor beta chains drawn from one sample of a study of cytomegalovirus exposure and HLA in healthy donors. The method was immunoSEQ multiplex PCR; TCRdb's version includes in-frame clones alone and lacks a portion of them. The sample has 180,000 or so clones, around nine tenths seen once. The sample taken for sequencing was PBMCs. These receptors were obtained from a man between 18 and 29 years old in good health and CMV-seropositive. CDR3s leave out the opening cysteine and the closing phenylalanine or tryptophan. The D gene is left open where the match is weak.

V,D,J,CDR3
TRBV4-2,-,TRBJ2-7,ASSQGDGLSYEQY
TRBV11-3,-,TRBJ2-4,ASSLSSGIQY
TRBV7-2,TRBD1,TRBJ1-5,ASSLGGTVNQPQH
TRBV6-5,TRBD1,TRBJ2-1,ASSYSWDSSYNEQF
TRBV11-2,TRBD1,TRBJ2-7,ASSLEGQEY
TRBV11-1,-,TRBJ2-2,ASASVRSFSGELF
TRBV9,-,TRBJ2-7,ASSVGGGGVSYEQY
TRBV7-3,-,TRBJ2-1,ASSLSLWAGRNEQF
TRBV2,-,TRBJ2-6,ASSKEGLGANVLT
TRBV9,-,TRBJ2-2,ASSPGGRRVNTGELF
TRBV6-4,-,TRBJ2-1,ASSDAGENNEQF
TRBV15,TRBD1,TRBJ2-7,ATSRESLAGGEQY
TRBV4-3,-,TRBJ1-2,ASSQDKAGPGGYT
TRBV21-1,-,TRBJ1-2,ASSKALGRNYGYT
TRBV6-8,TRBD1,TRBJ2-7,ASTIQSRDRDDEQY
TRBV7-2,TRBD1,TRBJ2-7,ASSSPGQGVYEQY
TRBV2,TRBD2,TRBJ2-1,ASRFRLARPPLSSYNEQF
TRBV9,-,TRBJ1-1,ASSKVPLASAF
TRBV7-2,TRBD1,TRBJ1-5,ASSPDRAKPQH
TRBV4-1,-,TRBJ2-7,ASSQQVDRTAYEQY
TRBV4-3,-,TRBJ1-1,ASSQSQGLNTEAF
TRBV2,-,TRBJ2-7,ASSYTISYEQY